This entry features one T cell receptor beta chain sequence. The antigen remains undetermined. The data belong to a study of shared clonotypes between healthy human individuals. Study conclusions and caveats: Although depth was large, rarefaction showed that sequencing of the sorted subsets was incomplete. Larger estimated richness was generally seen in naive subsets than in memory subsets.

The length of the CDR3 is 11 residues. Per germline, CDR1 MNHEY and CDR2 SVGAGI. V was trimmed by 10 bases and J by 4 bases, leaving 8 bases between them. In the original analysis: Junction-only sequences without quality scores were provided by ImmunoSEQ, so filtering was different. Sequencing was performed with immunoSEQ multiplex PCR; in TCRdb, only in-frame clones are kept and a portion is missing. V, J and clone size derive from that table, while D and trimming were established from the DNA sequence. The sample lists roughly 200,000 clones, around 63% occurring once. Sequenced material: memory CD4+ T cells sorted from blood. Specified subset: CD45RA-negative fraction. The receptor comes from a man aged 30-40 years in good health. The chain employs TRBV6-5 and TRBJ1-3; D is undetermined. CDR3 in DNA: TGTGCCACGGCTTCAGGAAACACCATATATTTT. Protein sequence: CATASGNTIYF.